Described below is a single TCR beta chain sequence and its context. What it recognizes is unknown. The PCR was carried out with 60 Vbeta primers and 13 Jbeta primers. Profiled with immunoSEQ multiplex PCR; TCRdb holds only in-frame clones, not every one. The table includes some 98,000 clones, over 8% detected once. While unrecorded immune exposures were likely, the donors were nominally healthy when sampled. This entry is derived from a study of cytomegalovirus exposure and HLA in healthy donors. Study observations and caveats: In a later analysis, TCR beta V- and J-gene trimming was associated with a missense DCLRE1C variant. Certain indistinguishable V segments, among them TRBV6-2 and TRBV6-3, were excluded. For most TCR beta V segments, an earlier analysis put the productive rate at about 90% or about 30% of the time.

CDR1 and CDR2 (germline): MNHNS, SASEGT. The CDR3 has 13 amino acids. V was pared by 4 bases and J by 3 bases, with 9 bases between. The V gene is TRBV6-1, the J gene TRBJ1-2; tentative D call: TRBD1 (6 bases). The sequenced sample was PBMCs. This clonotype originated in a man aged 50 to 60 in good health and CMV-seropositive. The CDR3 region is CASSAQGYYGYTF. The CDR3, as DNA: TGTGCCAGCAGTGCACAGGGATACTATGGCTACACCTTC.